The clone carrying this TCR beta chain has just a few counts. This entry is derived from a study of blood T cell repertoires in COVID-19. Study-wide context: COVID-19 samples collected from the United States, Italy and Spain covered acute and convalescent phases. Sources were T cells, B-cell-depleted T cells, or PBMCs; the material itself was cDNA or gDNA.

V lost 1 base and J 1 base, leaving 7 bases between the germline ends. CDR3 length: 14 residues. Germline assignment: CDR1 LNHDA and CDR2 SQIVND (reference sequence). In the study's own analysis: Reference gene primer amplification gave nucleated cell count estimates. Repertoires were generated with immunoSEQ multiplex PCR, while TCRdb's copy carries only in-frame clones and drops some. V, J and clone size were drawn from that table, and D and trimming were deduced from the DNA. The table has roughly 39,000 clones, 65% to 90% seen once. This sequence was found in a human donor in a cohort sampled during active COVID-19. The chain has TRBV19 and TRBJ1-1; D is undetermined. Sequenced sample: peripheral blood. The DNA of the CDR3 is TGTGCCAGTAGTATAGCCCTCTCGAACACTGAAGCTTTCTTT. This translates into CASSIALSNTEAFF.